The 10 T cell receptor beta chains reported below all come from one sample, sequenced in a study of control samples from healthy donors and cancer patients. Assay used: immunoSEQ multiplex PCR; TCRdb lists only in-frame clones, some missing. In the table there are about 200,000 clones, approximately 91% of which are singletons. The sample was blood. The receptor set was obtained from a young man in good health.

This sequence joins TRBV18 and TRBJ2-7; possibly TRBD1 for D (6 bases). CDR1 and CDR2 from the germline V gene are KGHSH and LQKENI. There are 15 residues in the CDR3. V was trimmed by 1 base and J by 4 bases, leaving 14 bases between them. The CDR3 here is CASSPRGQRSYEQYF. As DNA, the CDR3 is TGTGCCAGCTCACCACGGGGGCAGAGAAGTTACGAGCAGTACTTC.

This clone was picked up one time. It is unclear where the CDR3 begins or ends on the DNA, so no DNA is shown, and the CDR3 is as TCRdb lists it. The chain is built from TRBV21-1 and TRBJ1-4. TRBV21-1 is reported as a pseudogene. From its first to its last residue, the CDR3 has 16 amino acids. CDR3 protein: CASSPVAGGTNEKLFF.

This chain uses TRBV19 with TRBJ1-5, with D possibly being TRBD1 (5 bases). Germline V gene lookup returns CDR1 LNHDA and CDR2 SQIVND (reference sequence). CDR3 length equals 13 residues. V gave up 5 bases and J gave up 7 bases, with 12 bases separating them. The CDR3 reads CASSGGVWQPQHF. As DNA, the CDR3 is TGTGCCAGTAGTGGGGGGGTTTGGCAGCCCCAGCATTTT. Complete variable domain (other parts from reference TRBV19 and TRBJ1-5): DGGITQSPKYLFRKEGQNVTLSCEQNLNHDAMYWYRQDPGQGLRLIYYSQIVNDFQKGDIAEGYSVSREKKESFPLTVTSAQKNPTAFYLCASSGGVWQPQHFGDGTRLSIL.

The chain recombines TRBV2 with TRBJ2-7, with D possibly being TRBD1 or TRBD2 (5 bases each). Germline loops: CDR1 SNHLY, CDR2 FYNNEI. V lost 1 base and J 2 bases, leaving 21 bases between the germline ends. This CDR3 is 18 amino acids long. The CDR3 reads CASSEGWSGATGPYEQYF. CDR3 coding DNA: TGTGCCAGCAGTGAAGGTTGGAGTGGGGCAACGGGACCCTACGAGCAGTACTTC.

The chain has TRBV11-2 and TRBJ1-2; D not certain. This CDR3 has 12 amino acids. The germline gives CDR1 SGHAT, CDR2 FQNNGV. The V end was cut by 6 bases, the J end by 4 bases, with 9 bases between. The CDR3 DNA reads TGTGCCAGCAGGAGCGCCTTCTATGGCTACACCTTC. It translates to CASRSAFYGYTF.

CDR3 nucleotides: TGTGCTAGTGGGTCGTCCCGAAGTATAAATGAAAAACTGTTTTTT. Amino acid sequence: CASGSSRSINEKLFF. J is TRBJ1-4 and V is TRBV12-5, with D uncertain. The CDR3 is 15 residues long. Germline CDR1 LGHNT, CDR2 FRNRAP. The germline V and J ends were trimmed by 6 bases and 5 bases, with 16 bases remaining between them.

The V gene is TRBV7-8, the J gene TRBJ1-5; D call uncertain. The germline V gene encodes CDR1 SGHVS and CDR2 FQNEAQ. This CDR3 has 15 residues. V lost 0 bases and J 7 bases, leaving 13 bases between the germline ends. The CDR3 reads CASSLARQAGQPQHF. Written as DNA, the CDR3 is TGTGCCAGCAGCTTAGCGAGGCAGGCAGGACAGCCCCAGCATTTT.

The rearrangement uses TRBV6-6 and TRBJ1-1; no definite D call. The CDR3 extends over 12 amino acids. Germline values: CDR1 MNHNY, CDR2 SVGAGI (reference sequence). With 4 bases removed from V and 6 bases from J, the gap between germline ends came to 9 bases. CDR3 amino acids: CASSFGVAEAFF. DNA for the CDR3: TGTGCCAGCAGTTTTGGGGTCGCTGAAGCTTTCTTT.

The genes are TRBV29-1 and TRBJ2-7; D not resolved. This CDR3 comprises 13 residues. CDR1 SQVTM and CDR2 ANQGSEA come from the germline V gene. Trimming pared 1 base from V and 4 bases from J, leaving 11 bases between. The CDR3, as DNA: TGCAGCGTTGAAGTAACGGGCTTGTACGAGCAGTACTTC. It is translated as CSVEVTGLYEQYF.

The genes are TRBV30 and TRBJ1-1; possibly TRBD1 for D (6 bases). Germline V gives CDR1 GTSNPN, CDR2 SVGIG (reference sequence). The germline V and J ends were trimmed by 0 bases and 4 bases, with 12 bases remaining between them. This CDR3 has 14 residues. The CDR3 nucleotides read TGTGCCTGGAGTGTAGGGGGATTCCCCACTGAAGCTTTCTTT. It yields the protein CAWSVGGFPTEAFF.